Presented here are 12 T cell receptor beta chains from one specimen sequenced in a study of blood T cells in healthy people across ages. Primed by a sample-barcoded 5' primer and a J-beta primer mix, a second PCR proceeded for about 6 to 11 cycles. TCRdb redid the calling of the 5' RACE reads with MiXCR, one entry per CDR3 protein. The data contain about 690,000 distinct CDR3 sequences, 40% to 50% of them seen just once; the ten biggest clones take up around 30%. Material for sequencing was blood. The receptors come from an older man in good health.

This clonotype was recorded once. The V call is TRBV5-5, the J call TRBJ1-5, with 7 bases lining up with TRBD1. The CDR3 has 14 residues. Germline trimming cut 4 bases from V and 3 bases from J; bases unmatched to any gene: 4. Germline CDR1 reads SGHKS; CDR2 reads YYEKEE (reference sequence). The CDR3 DNA reads as TGTGCCAGCAGCACTGGACAGGTCAATCAGCCCCAGCATTTT. Its protein product is CASSTGQVNQPQHF.

V usage is TRBV7-3 and J usage is TRBJ2-1; a possible D gene is TRBD1 (5 bases). Germline CDR1 reads SGHTA; CDR2 reads FQGTGA. V was pared by 2 bases and J by 5 bases, with 13 bases between. The CDR3 is 15 residues long. Written as DNA, the CDR3 is TGTGCCAGCAGCTTAGGGGCATTACCCGACAATGAGCAGTTCTTC. The encoded protein is CASSLGALPDNEQFF.

The genes are TRBV9 and TRBJ2-5; TRBD2 matches at 11 bases. Germline loops: CDR1 SGDLS, CDR2 YYNGEE. J was trimmed by 11 bases and V by 4 bases; bases with no gene match: 13. The CDR3 totals 15 residues. CDR3 nucleotides: TGTGCCAGCAGCCCCGGGACTAGCGGAAACAATGAGCAGTACTTC. This translates into CASSPGTSGNNEQYF.

The chain recombines TRBV12-3 or TRBV12-4 with TRBJ2-1; D not resolved. V gave up 1 base and J gave up 5 bases, with 6 bases separating them. The CDR3 has 13 residues. The chain's CDR3 is CASSLVGNNEQFF. The DNA of the CDR3 is TGTGCCAGCAGTTTAGTTGGGAACAATGAGCAGTTCTTC.

The chain carries TRBV5-5 and TRBJ1-5; 11 nucleotides align to TRBD1. CDR3 length: 15 amino acids. The germline gives CDR1 SGHKS, CDR2 YYEKEE (reference sequence). J lost 6 bases, V lost 2 bases, and 4 bases had no gene match. The CDR3 nucleotides read TGTGCCAGCAGCTTCGGACAGGGGGCGGGTCAGCCCCAGCATTTT. This codes for CASSFGQGAGQPQHF.

The gene calls are TRBV3-1 and TRBJ2-7, with TRBD1 identical over 7 bases. Germline loops: CDR1 LGHDT, CDR2 YNNKEL (reference sequence). The V gene end was trimmed by 2 bases and the J gene end by 0 bases; junction bases not matched to a gene: 7. This CDR3 is 16 amino acids long. CDR3 in amino acids: CASSQYARQGSYEQYF. The CDR3 nucleotides read TGTGCCAGCAGCCAATACGCGAGACAGGGCTCCTACGAGCAGTACTTC.

This chain uses TRBV5-1 with TRBJ2-5; 10 bases agree with TRBD1. The CDR3 runs to 16 residues. Germline lookup yields CDR1 SGHRS and CDR2 YFSETQ. Germline trimming cut 4 bases from V and 2 bases from J; bases unmatched to any gene: 8. The CDR3 protein is CASSSWGQGKQETQYF. CDR3 nucleotide sequence: TGCGCCAGCAGCAGCTGGGGACAGGGGAAACAAGAGACCCAGTACTTC.

This clonotype was picked up a small number of times. The chain joins TRBV20-1 to TRBJ2-3; 7 bases match TRBD2. From germline, CDR1 is DFQATT and CDR2 SNEGSKA (reference sequence). The CDR3 totals 14 residues. V shed 5 bases, J shed 2 bases, and the junction held 7 bases outside the gene matches. The CDR3 loop is CSAQLAENTDTQYF. CDR3 sequence (DNA): TGCAGTGCTCAGCTAGCGGAAAACACAGATACGCAGTATTTT.

The chain links TRBV5-1 to TRBJ1-6, with 10 positions matching TRBD1. Germline V lookup: CDR1 SGHRS, CDR2 YFSETQ. The CDR3 totals 19 residues. V gave up 2 bases and J gave up 7 bases; unmatched junction bases: 15. DNA of the CDR3: TGCGCCAGCAGCTTCTCTCAATCGACCGGGACAGGGGACAATTCACCCCTCCACTTT. This codes for CASSFSQSTGTGDNSPLHF.

In regard to this clonotype: One end of the junction does not line up with germline, which may come from a read error. V usage is TRBV28 and J usage is TRBJ2-7; 8 bases agree with TRBD1. The CDR3 is 16 amino acids. Germline-derived CDR1 and CDR2 are MDHEN and SYDVKM. The CDR3 DNA reads TGTGCCTGCAGTTTACTAGACAGGGGACAGCCCTACGAGCAGTACTTC. The encoded protein is CACSLLDRGQPYEQYF. The variable domain in full, completed from reference TRBV28 and TRBJ2-7, reads DVKVTQSSRYLVKRTGEKVFLECVQDMDHENMFWYRQDPGLGLRLIYFSYDVKMKEKGDIPEGYSVSREKKERFSLILESASTNQTSMYLCACSLLDRGQPYEQYFGPGTRLTVT.

Of note for this clonotype: A read error may account for a junction end that differs from germline. The chain carries TRBV5-1 and TRBJ2-4; D is perhaps TRBD2 (5 bases). The assigned J gene may be wrong: the sequence end matches TRBJ2-7 better. Germline V CDR1 and CDR2: SGHRS, YFSETQ. The CDR3 runs 14 residues. The CDR3 here is CASSLTSGLYEQYF. The CDR3 nucleotides are TGTGCCAGCAGCTTAACGTCCGGACTCTACGAGCAGTACTTC.

V gene TRBV4-3 combines with J gene TRBJ2-5; weak D call: TRBD2 (6 bases). The V end lost 4 bases, the J end lost 5 bases, and 17 bases lay between the germline ends. CDR1 LGHNA and CDR2 YSLEER come from the germline V gene. The CDR3 loop spans 15 amino acids. The CDR3 bases are TGCGCCAGCAGCCTCGAGACTCGTCGGGAGGAGACCCAGTACTTC. Translated, it gives CASSLETRREETQYF.